This T cell receptor beta chain is drawn from a study of blood T cell repertoires in COVID-19. Generated by immunoSEQ multiplex PCR, the TCRdb table keeps only in-frame clones and is missing some. Counted here are about 210,000 clones, around 81% occurring once; the ten biggest clones make up 13%. Germline values: CDR1 MGHRA, CDR2 YSYEKL. V shed 1 base and J 2 bases; nucleotides not matched to a gene: 4. The CDR3 has 16 amino acids. The clonotype originates from a human donor in a cohort sampled during active COVID-19. Sequencing was carried out using peripheral blood. The J gene is TRBJ2-7, the V gene TRBV4-1; 11 bases match TRBD1. The CDR3 bases are TGCGCCAGCAGCCAAGCCGGGGGACAGGGGGCCTACGAGCAGTACTTC. Translated: CASSQAGGQGAYEQYF.